A single sample gave rise to the 17 T cell receptor beta chains below, sequenced in a study of T cell repertoires in cytomegalovirus infection. TCRdb re-derived calls from the reads in MiXCR, one entry per CDR3 protein. The sample holds 290,000 or so distinct CDR3 sequences, roughly 26% seen once. Source material: PBMCs. Receptor source: a human donor in good health (CMV status not recorded). Some clones in this sample may be carry-over from other donors' samples.

This chain connects TRBV29-1 to TRBJ2-7; no clear D. Trimming took 5 bases from V and 6 from J, leaving 8 bases between them. Germline CDR1 and CDR2: SQVTM and ANQGSEA. CDR3 length: 10 residues. CDR3 region: CSVYRPEQYF. The CDR3, as DNA: TGCAGCGTTTACAGACCCGAGCAGTACTTC.

This clonotype was picked up one time. A much larger clone differs by one base, so this may be a read error. This chain joins TRBV6-2 or TRBV6-3 and TRBJ2-6; a weak D match, TRBD1 (5 bases). Looked up from germline, CDR1 is MNHEY and CDR2 is SVGEGT. The CDR3 is 17 amino acids. CDR3 residues: CASSYRLTESGANVRTF. For the CDR3, the DNA is TGTGCCAGCAGTTACCGACTGACAGAGTCTGGGGCCAACGTCCGGACTTTC.

This clonotype has ten or more counts. The chain uses TRBV7-2 and TRBJ2-5, with D possibly matching TRBD2 (6 bases). The CDR3 totals 14 residues. Deletions cut 1 base from V and 5 bases from J, with 11 bases between. Per the germline V gene, CDR1 is SGHTA and CDR2 is FQGNSA. The CDR3 loop is CASSLGGGDETQYF. CDR3 nucleotide sequence: TGTGCCAGCAGCTTAGGTGGAGGGGACGAGACCCAGTACTTC.

This clonotype turned up a few times. The rearrangement uses TRBV6-6 and TRBJ1-4; D not resolved. Germline V gene lookup returns CDR1 MNHNY and CDR2 SVGAGI (reference sequence). The V and J ends lost 5 bases and 0 bases respectively, with 10 bases between them. The CDR3 spans 15 residues. The chain's CDR3 is CASSHPPATNEKLFF. DNA of the CDR3: TGTGCCAGCAGTCATCCCCCTGCAACTAATGAAAAACTGTTTTTT.

Ten or more counts support this clonotype. V usage is TRBV7-2 and J usage is TRBJ2-2; the D is unclear. Germline loops: CDR1 SGHTA, CDR2 FQGNSA. The CDR3 covers 16 residues. V lost 2 bases and J 0 bases, leaving 10 bases between the germline ends. This chain's CDR3 is CASSLHFIPNTGELFF. CDR3 DNA sequence: TGTGCCAGCAGCTTACATTTTATTCCGAACACCGGGGAGCTGTTTTTT.

The rearrangement joins TRBV5-1 to TRBJ2-3; D possibly matches TRBD1 or TRBD2 (6 bases each). Germline V gene lookup returns CDR1 SGHRS and CDR2 YFSETQ. The CDR3 runs to 15 residues. V dropped 6 bases and J dropped 0 bases, with 14 bases sitting between them. The CDR3, as DNA: TGCGCCAGCACCCTGGGGGGCTCCAGCACAGATACGCAGTATTTT. This gives the protein CASTLGGSSTDTQYF.

CDR3 residues: CASSLSRGGQPQHF. The CDR3 nucleotides are TGTGCCAGCAGTTTGAGCAGGGGGGGTCAGCCCCAGCATTTT. The rearrangement links TRBV28 to TRBJ1-5, with 7 bases matching TRBD1. Germline V CDR1 and CDR2: MDHEN, SYDVKM. This CDR3 comprises 14 residues. V shed 3 bases, J shed 6 bases, and the junction held 5 bases outside the gene matches.

This clonotype has just a few counts. The chain links TRBV19 to TRBJ2-4; D is ambiguous. V was trimmed by 3 bases and J by 2 bases, leaving 5 bases between them. This CDR3 is 13 amino acids long. The germline V gene encodes CDR1 LNHDA and CDR2 SQIVND (reference sequence). CDR3 region: CASSIGPKNIQYF. The CDR3 bases are TGTGCCAGTAGTATCGGTCCCAAAAACATTCAGTACTTC.

In DNA form, the CDR3 reads TGTGCCAGCTCACCATATTCCAGGGTGTACGATCAGCCCCAGCATTTT. It is translated as CASSPYSRVYDQPQHF. The chain has TRBV18 and TRBJ1-5; weak D call: TRBD1 (5 bases). This CDR3 is built from 16 residues. V lost 2 bases and J 5 bases, leaving 16 bases between the germline ends. Germline CDR1 and CDR2: KGHSH and LQKENI. The whole variable domain, filled in from reference TRBV18 and TRBJ1-5, reads NAGVMQNPRHLVRRRGQEARLRCSPMKGHSHVYWYRQLPEEGLKFMVYLQKENIIDESGMPKERFSAEFPKEGPSILRIQQVVRGDSAAYFCASSPYSRVYDQPQHFGDGTRLSIL.

V gene TRBV11-2 combines with J gene TRBJ1-1; the D is unclear. Trimming took 5 bases from V and 8 from J, leaving 12 bases between them. Germline assignment: CDR1 SGHAT and CDR2 FQNNGV. This CDR3 has 12 residues. The CDR3 DNA reads as TGTGCCAGCAGCCCCCTCGGGGAAGAAGCTTTCTTT. Protein sequence: CASSPLGEEAFF. The full variable domain, completed using reference TRBV11-2 and TRBJ1-1, is EAGVAQSPRYKIIEKRQSVAFWCNPISGHATLYWYQQILGQGPKLLIQFQNNGVVDDSQLPKDRFSAERLKGVDSTLKIQPAKLEDSAVYLCASSPLGEEAFFGQGTRLTVV.

V is TRBV5-1 and J is TRBJ1-4; unclear D gene. Trimming left V 0 bases short and J 2 bases short, with 11 bases between. CDR1 is SGHRS and CDR2 is YFSETQ in the germline V gene. This CDR3 comprises 16 residues. The chain's CDR3 is CASSLVTPPTNEKLFF. For the CDR3, the DNA is TGCGCCAGCAGCTTGGTGACCCCGCCGACTAATGAAAAACTGTTTTTT.

The chain combines TRBV28 with TRBJ2-7, with TRBD1 matching 7 bases. Per the germline V gene, CDR1 is MDHEN and CDR2 is SYDVKM. The ends lost 5 bases at V and 1 base at J; junction bases unmatched: 8. This CDR3 comprises 15 residues. The CDR3 region is CASSRETGKSYEQYF. The CDR3 bases are TGTGCCAGCAGTCGAGAGACAGGGAAATCCTACGAGCAGTACTTC.

This clonotype has just a few counts. The chain employs TRBV12-5 and TRBJ2-7; D remains ambiguous. Germline lookup yields CDR1 LGHNT and CDR2 FRNRAP. This CDR3 contains 12 residues. V lost 2 bases, J lost 6 bases, and 8 bases lay in between. The CDR3 reads CASGLSVREQYF. The CDR3 DNA is TGTGCTAGTGGTTTGAGCGTTCGCGAGCAGTACTTC.

This clonotype was recorded at least ten times. This CDR3 is CASSPVTSVDEQYF. Here the CDR3 DNA reads TGTGCCAGCAGTCCTGTGACTAGCGTAGACGAGCAGTACTTC. J is TRBJ2-7 and V is TRBV7-2; the match to TRBD2 covers 8 bases. The germline V gene has CDR1 SGHTA and CDR2 FQGNSA. V lost 6 bases and J lost 5; bases outside the gene matches: 9. The CDR3 has 14 residues.

With regard to this clonotype: A much larger clone lies a single base off, so this may be a read error. The genes are TRBV7-2 and TRBJ1-4; no clear D. Germline CDR1 and CDR2: SGHTA and FQGNSA. CDR3 length: 16 amino acids. CDR3 sequence (DNA): TGTGCCAGCAGCTTGACCCCCCAGGTGTGGGGTGAAAAACTGGTTTTT. It codes for CASSLTPQVWGEKLVF.

This clonotype was seen only a few times. The chain has TRBV19 and TRBJ1-5, with 12 bases aligning to TRBD1. This CDR3 region has 15 residues. The germline CDR1 and CDR2 sequences are LNHDA and SQIVND (reference sequence). The V and J ends lost 2 bases and 9 bases, in that order; junction bases with no gene match: 5. In DNA, the CDR3 is TGTGCCAGTAGTATAATCGGGGACAGGGGGCTGCCCCAGCATTTT. As protein: CASSIIGDRGLPQHF. The complete variable domain, with remaining parts taken from reference TRBV19 and TRBJ1-5, reads DGGITQSPKYLFRKEGQNVTLSCEQNLNHDAMYWYRQDPGQGLRLIYYSQIVNDFQKGDIAEGYSVSREKKESFPLTVTSAQKNPTAFYLCASSIIGDRGLPQHFGDGTRLSIL.

In its sample, this clonotype was seen many times. The V and J genes are TRBV7-3 and TRBJ2-3; D is perhaps TRBD1 or TRBD2 (6 bases each). This CDR3 spans 16 amino acids. V lost 5 bases and J lost 7, with 22 bases in between. CDR1 is SGHTA and CDR2 is FQGTGA in the germline V gene. The CDR3 nucleotides are TGTGCCAGCAGCCCCCGAGGGGGGCCCGGGTTGAATACGCAGTATTTT. Encoded protein: CASSPRGGPGLNTQYF. Variable domain in full (rest from reference TRBV7-3 and TRBJ2-3): GAGVSQTPSNKVTEKGKYVELRCDPISGHTALYWYRQSLGQGPEFLIYFQGTGAADDSGLPNDRFFAVRPEGSVSTLKIQRTERGDSAVYLCASSPRGGPGLNTQYFGPGTRLTVL.